This T cell receptor beta chain was documented in a study of Graves' ophthalmopathy and Graves' hyperthyroidism. Exclusion covered patients with other autoimmune diseases or uncontrolled infections (as well as pregnancy or lactation). This CDR3 has 13 residues. Germline-derived CDR1 and CDR2 are MNHEY and SVGAGI. V lost 0 bases and J 4 bases, leaving 6 bases between the germline ends. TCR beta CDR3 regions were amplified from RNA transcripts. First-round RT-PCR employed HTBI primers, with a second-round multiplex PCR after it. TCRdb fed the multiplex PCR reads into MiXCR, producing one record per CDR3 protein. The data hold approximately 500,000 distinct CDR3 sequences, with 13% to 15% observed a single time. This clonotype was observed many times. Its antigen is not identified. Overall study findings and caveats: Between ophthalmopathy and stable hyperthyroidism, a 13-signature model drew a separation with nearly 90% sensitivity and around 80% specificity.

The TCR sequence derives from a woman younger than 45 with Graves' ophthalmopathy. The rearrangement uses TRBV6-5 and TRBJ1-2, with TRBD1 as a possible D gene (5 bases). The sample comprised blood. The CDR3 nucleotides read TGTGCCAGCAGTTACTCAGGGGTCTATGGCTACACCTTC. It specifies CASSYSGVYGYTF.